These T cell receptor beta chains were read from a single sample in a study of OX40 agonist ivuxolimab in advanced cancers. Produced via immunoSEQ multiplex PCR; TCRdb's table is partial and in-frame only. This table has around 60,000 clones, 84% appearing once. The sample in question was CD4+ or CD8+ T cells sorted from blood, obtained in a trial of the OX40 agonist ivuxolimab. The origin of the receptors is an adult with an advanced solid tumor such as melanoma, head and neck, liver or kidney cancer. The CDR3 runs from the conserved cysteine through the conserved F or W. D genes are given only for firm matches. Expanded clones are given a class, and other clones once, few, many or no size at all.

16	TRBJ2-7	NA	TRBD1	TRBV4-1	CASSRRTGLNPYEQYF	TGCGCCAGCAGCCGGAGGACAGGGCTTAACCCATACGAGCAGTACTTC
11	TRBJ2-5	few	NA	TRBV20-1	CSARRSETQYF	TGCAGTGCTAGACGAAGTGAGACCCAGTACTTC
16	TRBJ2-2	NA	NA	TRBV7-3	CASSLSGGPNTGELFF	TGTGCCAGCAGCTTAAGTGGGGGCCCGAACACCGGGGAGCTGTTTTTT
13	TRBJ1-2	NA	NA	TRBV21-1	CASSKDQSYGYTF	TGTGCCAGCAGCAAAGACCAGTCCTATGGCTACACCTTC
14	TRBJ1-1	once	NA	TRBV2	CASSWGGLNTEAFF	TGTGCCAGCAGTTGGGGGGGGCTGAACACTGAAGCTTTCTTT
10	TRBJ2-7	once	NA	TRBV21-1	CPPLPYEQYF	TGCCCCCCTTTACCCTACGAGCAGTACTTC
13	TRBJ1-4	NA	NA	TRBV2	CASMGTTNEKLFF	TGTGCCAGCATGGGGACAACTAATGAAAAACTGTTTTTT
16	TRBJ1-3	NA	NA	TRBV28	CASSILDRRRGNTIYF	TGTGCCAGCAGTATCCTCGACAGAAGGAGGGGAAACACCATATATTTT
16	TRBJ2-7	NA	TRBD2	TRBV15	CATSRQSGTSLYEQYF	TGTGCCACCAGCAGACAATCCGGGACTAGCCTATACGAGCAGTACTTC
16	TRBJ1-3	NA	NA	TRBV6-5	CASSYSTGPSGNTIYF	TGTGCCAGCAGTTACTCGACTGGACCCTCTGGAAACACCATATATTTT
15	TRBJ1-4	NA	NA	TRBV5-1	CASSLAAGPNEKLFF	TGCGCCAGCAGCTTGGCAGCCGGGCCTAATGAAAAACTGTTTTTT
15	TRBJ2-1	NA	NA	TRBV2	CASSERQPYRDEQFF	TGTGCCAGCAGTGAACGACAGCCTTACCGGGATGAGCAGTTCTTC
13	TRBJ1-1	NA	NA	TRBV6-5	CASSNTGSTEAFF	TGTGCCAGCAGCAATACAGGGAGCACTGAAGCTTTCTTT